One T cell receptor beta chain is described in this entry. Its antigen remains unidentified. No qualities accompany the bases; no much larger clone lies one base away. Patients with a history of autoimmune disease or receiving systemic immunosuppression were excluded from the trial. In every dose cohort, peripheral blood was drawn for TCR sequencing at baseline, cycle 4 day 1, and cycle 7 day 1. The samples were drawn from a first-in-human, open-label, multicenter phase I dose-escalation trial of ivuxolimab. Adults with locally advanced or metastatic melanoma, renal cell carcinoma, hepatocellular carcinoma or head and neck squamous cell carcinoma were enrolled in the trial. Before TCR sequencing, CD4+ T cells and CD8+ T cells from peripheral blood were sorted into separate populations. The sample originates from a study of OX40 agonist ivuxolimab in advanced cancers. Describing the broader study: Ivuxolimab was a fully human IgG2 agonistic monoclonal antibody targeting the costimulatory receptor OX40 (CD134). Patients were allowed to have had prior anti-PD-1, anti-PD-L1 or anti-CTLA-4 therapy, and 40% of the dose-escalation patients had been treated with checkpoint inhibitors. Intravenous ivuxolimab was administered to patients every 2 weeks at six dose levels: 0.01, 0.1, 0.3, 1.5, 3 and 10 mg/kg. In the dose-escalation cohort, 75% to 90% of patients were male, and the mean age was approximately 60 years with a range of about 20 to 80. Peripheral TCRbeta sequencing aimed to test whether ivuxolimab altered TCR sequence diversity and caused clonal T-cell expansion. Among the roughly 52 dose-escalation patients, roughly 20 had hepatocellular carcinoma, around 15 melanoma, 9 renal cell carcinoma and 9 head and neck cancer. The monotherapy dose-escalation portion (N of about 50 patients) of the phase I ivuxolimab trial is reported in the paper. Partial responses were achieved by three dose-escalation patients, of whom one had hepatocellular carcinoma and two had cutaneous melanoma. Study-wide findings and limitations: On average, CD8+ T cells showed more expanded clones than CD4+ T cells after ivuxolimab. Which antigens the clonally expanded peripheral T cells were specific for was not determined. Low levels of normalized T-cell clonal expansion were also seen in some patients who did not respond. Clonal expansion of both CD4+ and CD8+ blood T cells was observed from baseline to week 6 at doses 0.1 to 3.0 mg/kg. Partial responders in the 0.1-3.0 mg/kg groups had among the lowest normalized peripheral clonal expansion, especially among CD8+ T cells.

There are 14 amino acids in the CDR3, from cysteine to phenylalanine inclusive. Only the CDR3 portion is preserved as DNA: 42 bases, with reading frame beginning at the first base. Based on the germline V gene (reference sequence), the CDR1 and CDR2 sequences are MNHNY and SVGAGI. The junction shows trimming of 2 bases on V and 6 bases on J, plus 13 bases between the germline ends. For sequencing of the TCRbeta CDR3 region, genomic DNA was extracted from the sorted cells. The immunoSEQ Assay was used for sequencing of TCRbeta CDR3 regions. Imported from immuneACCESS, the table was reduced by TCRdb to in-frame sequences with V and J called. These copies leave out some clones; in studies compared against another copy, an unresolved V gene accounts for under half, and the cause of the remainder is not known. The sample data list about 34,000 clones, and about nine tenths of these were observed just once. The ten largest account for less than 5.5% of the sample.

The sequencing used CD4+ or CD8+ T cells sorted from blood, collected in a trial of the OX40 agonist ivuxolimab. The chain couples TRBV6-6 to TRBJ1-1; a weak D assignment points to TRBD1 (6 bases agree). The sequence was obtained from an adult with an advanced solid tumor such as melanoma, head and neck, liver or kidney cancer. The base sequence is TGTGCCAGCAGTTACGCGCCAGGGGACCCTGAAGCTTTCTTT. Its translation reads: CASSYAPGDPEAFF.